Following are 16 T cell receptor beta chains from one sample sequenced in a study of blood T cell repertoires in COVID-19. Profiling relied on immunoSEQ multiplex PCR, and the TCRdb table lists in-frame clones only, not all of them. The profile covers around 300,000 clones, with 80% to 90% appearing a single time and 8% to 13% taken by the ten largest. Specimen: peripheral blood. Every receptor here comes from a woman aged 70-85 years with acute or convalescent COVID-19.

Here the CDR3 DNA reads TGTGCCAGCAGCTTCCAGCGGAGAACTGAAGCTTTCTTT. This sequence encodes CASSFQRRTEAFF. V is TRBV7-2 and J is TRBJ1-1; D gene unclear. The length of the CDR3 is 13 residues. The ends were cut back, 3 bases at V and 5 bases at J, with 10 bases in the middle. Germline CDR1 is SGHTA and CDR2 is FQGNSA.

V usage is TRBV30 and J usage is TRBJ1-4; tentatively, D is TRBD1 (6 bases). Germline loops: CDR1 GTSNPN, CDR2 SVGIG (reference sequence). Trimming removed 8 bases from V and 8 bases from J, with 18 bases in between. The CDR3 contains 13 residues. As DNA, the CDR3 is TGTGCCCGAGGTGGGGGCCTGGGCGAAAAACTGTTTTTT. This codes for CARGGGLGEKLFF.

The chain's CDR3 is CASSQDRQGGSVVTQYF. DNA for the CDR3: TGCGCCAGCAGCCAAGATCGACAGGGAGGAAGCGTTGTGACCCAGTACTTC. This chain joins TRBV4-1 and TRBJ2-5; a possible D gene is TRBD1 (7 bases). Trimming pared 0 bases from V and 7 bases from J, leaving 21 bases between. CDR3 length: 17 residues. Germline V lookup: CDR1 MGHRA, CDR2 YSYEKL.

This CDR3 is CASSVQTNTEAFF. The CDR3 DNA reads as TGTGCCAGCAGTGTACAGACCAACACTGAAGCTTTCTTT. The chain employs TRBV2 and TRBJ1-1; D ambiguous. CDR1 is SNHLY, CDR2 FYNNEI, per germline. V shed 4 bases and J shed 2 bases, with 8 bases lying between them. The CDR3 consists of 13 residues. The whole variable domain, filled in from reference TRBV2 and TRBJ1-1, reads EPEVTQTPSHQVTQMGQEVILRCVPISNHLYFYWYRQILGQKVEFLVSFYNNEISEKSEIFDDQFSVERPDGSNFTLKIRSTKLEDSAMYFCASSVQTNTEAFFGQGTRLTVV.

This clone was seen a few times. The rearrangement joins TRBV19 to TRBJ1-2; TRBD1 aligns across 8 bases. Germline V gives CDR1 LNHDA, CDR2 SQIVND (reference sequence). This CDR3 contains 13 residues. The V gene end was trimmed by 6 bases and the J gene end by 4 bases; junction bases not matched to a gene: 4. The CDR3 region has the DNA TGTGCCAGTAGGCGGGACAGGAGCTATGGCTACACCTTC. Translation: CASRRDRSYGYTF.

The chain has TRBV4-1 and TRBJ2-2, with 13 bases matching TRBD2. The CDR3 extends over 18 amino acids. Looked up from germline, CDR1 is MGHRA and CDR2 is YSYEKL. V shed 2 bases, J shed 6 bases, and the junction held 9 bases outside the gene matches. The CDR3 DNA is TGCGCCAGCAGCCAACTAATGACTAGCGGGGGGTGGTCCGGGGAGCTGTTTTTT. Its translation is CASSQLMTSGGWSGELFF.

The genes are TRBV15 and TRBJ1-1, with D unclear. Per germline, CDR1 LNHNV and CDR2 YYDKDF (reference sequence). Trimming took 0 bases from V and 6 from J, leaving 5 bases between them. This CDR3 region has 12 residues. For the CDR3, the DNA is TGTGCCACCAGCAGAGATTCCGCTGAAGCTTTCTTT. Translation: CATSRDSAEAFF. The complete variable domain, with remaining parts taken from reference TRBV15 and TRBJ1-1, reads DAMVIQNPRYQVTQFGKPVTLSCSQTLNHNVMYWYQQKSSQAPKLLFHYYDKDFNNEADTPDNFQSRRPNTSFCFLDIRSPGLGDTAMYLCATSRDSAEAFFGQGTRLTVV.

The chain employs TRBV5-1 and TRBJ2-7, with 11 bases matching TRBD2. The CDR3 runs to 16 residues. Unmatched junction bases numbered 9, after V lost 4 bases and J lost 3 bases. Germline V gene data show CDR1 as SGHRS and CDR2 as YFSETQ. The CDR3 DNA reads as TGCGCCAGCAGCGCAGCCGGGACTAGCGGCATCTACGAGCAGTACTTC. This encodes CASSAAGTSGIYEQYF.

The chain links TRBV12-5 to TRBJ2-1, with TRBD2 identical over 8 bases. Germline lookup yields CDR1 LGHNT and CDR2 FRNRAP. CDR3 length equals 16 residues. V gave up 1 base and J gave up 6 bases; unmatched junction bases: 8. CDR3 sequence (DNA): TGTGCTAGTGGTTTGGCGACGCCGGGGGGGGTCAATGAGCAGTTCTTC. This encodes CASGLATPGGVNEQFF.

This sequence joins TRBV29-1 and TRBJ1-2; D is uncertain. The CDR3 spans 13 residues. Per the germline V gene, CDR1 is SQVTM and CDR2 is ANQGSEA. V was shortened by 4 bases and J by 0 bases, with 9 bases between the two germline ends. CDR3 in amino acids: CSVAVQANYGYTF. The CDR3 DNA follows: TGCAGCGTTGCGGTTCAAGCTAACTATGGCTACACCTTC.

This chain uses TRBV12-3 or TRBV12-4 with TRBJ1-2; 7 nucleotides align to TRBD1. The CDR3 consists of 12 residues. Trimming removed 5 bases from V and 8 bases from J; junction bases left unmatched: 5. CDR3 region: CASSGQVGGYTF. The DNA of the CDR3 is TGTGCCAGCAGTGGACAGGTTGGGGGCTACACCTTC.

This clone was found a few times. The chain's CDR3 is CASSPGTALSYGYTF. In DNA form, the CDR3 reads TGTGCCAGCTCACCCGGGACAGCCTTATCATATGGCTACACCTTC. The chain combines TRBV18 with TRBJ1-2, with 7 bases lining up with TRBD1. With 3 bases clipped from V and 5 bases from J, the junction kept 9 bases outside the gene matches. Germline CDR1 KGHSH, CDR2 LQKENI. The CDR3 extends over 15 amino acids.

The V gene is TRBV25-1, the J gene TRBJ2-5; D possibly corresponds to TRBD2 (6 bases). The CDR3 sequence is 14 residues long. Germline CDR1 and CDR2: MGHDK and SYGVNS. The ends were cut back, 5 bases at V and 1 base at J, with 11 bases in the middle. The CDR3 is CASSPGLLQETQYF. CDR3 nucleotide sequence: TGTGCCAGCAGTCCGGGACTTCTCCAAGAGACCCAGTACTTC. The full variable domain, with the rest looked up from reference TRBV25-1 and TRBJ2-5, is EADIYQTPRYLVIGTGKKITLECSQTMGHDKMYWYQQDPGMELHLIHYSYGVNSTEKGDLSSESTVSRIRTEHFPLTLESARPSHTSQYLCASSPGLLQETQYFGPGTRLLVL.

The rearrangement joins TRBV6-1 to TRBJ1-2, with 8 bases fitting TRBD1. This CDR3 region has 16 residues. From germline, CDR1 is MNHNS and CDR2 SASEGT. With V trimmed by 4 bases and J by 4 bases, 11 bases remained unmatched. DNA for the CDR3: TGTGCCAGCAGTGCCCAGATGGGACAGGCCTTCTATGGCTACACCTTC. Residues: CASSAQMGQAFYGYTF.

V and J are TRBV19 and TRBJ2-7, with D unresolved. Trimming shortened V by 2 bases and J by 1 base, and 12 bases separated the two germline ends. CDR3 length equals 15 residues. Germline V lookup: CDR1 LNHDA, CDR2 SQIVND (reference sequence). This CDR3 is CASSISFGLSYEQYF. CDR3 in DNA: TGTGCCAGTAGTATAAGTTTTGGGCTGTCCTACGAGCAGTACTTC.

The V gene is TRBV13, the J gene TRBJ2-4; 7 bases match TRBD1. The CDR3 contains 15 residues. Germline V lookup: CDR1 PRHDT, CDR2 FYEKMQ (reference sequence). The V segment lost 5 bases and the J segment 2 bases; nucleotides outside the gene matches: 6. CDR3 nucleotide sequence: TGTGCCAGCAGCCAGACAGGGAGTCCCAAAAACATTCAGTACTTC. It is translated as CASSQTGSPKNIQYF.